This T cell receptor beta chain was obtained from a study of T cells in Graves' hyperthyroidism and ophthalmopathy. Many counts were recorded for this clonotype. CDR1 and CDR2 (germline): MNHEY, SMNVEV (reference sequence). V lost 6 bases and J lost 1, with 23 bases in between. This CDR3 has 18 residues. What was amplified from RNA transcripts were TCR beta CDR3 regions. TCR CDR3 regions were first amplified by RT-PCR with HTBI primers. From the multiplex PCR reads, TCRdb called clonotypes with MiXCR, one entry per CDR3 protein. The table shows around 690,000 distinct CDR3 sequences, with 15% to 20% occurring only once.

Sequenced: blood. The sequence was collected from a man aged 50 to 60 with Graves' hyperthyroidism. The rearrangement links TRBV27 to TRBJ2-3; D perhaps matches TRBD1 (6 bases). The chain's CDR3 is CASRHAWQGSARTDTQYF. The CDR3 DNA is TGTGCCAGCAGGCACGCCTGGCAGGGGTCCGCTCGCACAGATACGCAGTATTTT.